Sample share makes the clone carrying this TCR beta chain medium-sized. This sample was included in a study of blood T cell repertoires in COVID-19. Profiled with immunoSEQ multiplex PCR; TCRdb holds only in-frame clones, not every one. In the table there are around 37,000 clones, roughly 87% of which are singletons. The clonotype was recovered from a man over 45 with active or convalescent COVID-19. The sequencing sample was made of peripheral blood.

CDR3 in amino acids: CSATDNYGYTF. DNA of the CDR3: TGCAGTGCGACTGACAACTATGGCTACACCTTC. The chain is built from TRBV20-1 and TRBJ1-2; D unresolved. The V end lost 6 bases, the J end lost 2 bases, and 7 bases lay between the germline ends. The CDR3 sequence is 11 residues long. Germline CDR1 and CDR2: DFQATT and SNEGSKA (reference sequence).